Detailed here is one TCR beta chain. No antigen is known for it. This sample stems from a study of regulatory T cells in long-lasting Graves disease. Broader study findings: TCR diversity was lower in persistent Graves' patients than in newly diagnosed ones. Under persistent disease, TRBV28, TRBJ1-2 and TRBJ2-5 were used preferentially.

Germline V gives CDR1 GTSNPN, CDR2 SVGIG (reference sequence). V lost 4 bases to trimming and J lost 8 bases, with 11 bases between them. CDR3 length: 12 residues. Time point of the sample: persistent/refractory GD, antithyroid drugs over 5 years with positive TRAb. Generation of the TCR library employed RNA extracted from PBMCs. Construction of TCR beta libraries relied on iRepertoire HTBI primers and on Arm-PCR targeting CDR3 regions. TCRdb processed the multiplex PCR reads anew with MiXCR; each CDR3 protein has one entry. The sample carries 700,000 or so distinct CDR3 sequences, about 32% recorded once.

The specimen comprised peripheral blood mononuclear cells (PBMCs), sampled when the disease was refractory, from a patient treated with antithyroid drugs. The rearrangement links TRBV30 to TRBJ1-4; D remains ambiguous. The source is a female donor with Graves disease. The CDR3 bases are TGTGCCTGGACCGCGGGGAGGGAAAAACTGTTTTTT. Its protein is CAWTAGREKLFF.